This T cell receptor beta chain was sequenced in a study of T cell repertoires in cytomegalovirus infection (dated by TCRdb to between 2018 and 2021). Study-wide context: Donor HLA type was relevant to the analysis, as public TCR beta signatures indicated carriage of CMV infection together with the matching HLA type.

Findings and caveats that apply to the study as a whole: The ex vivo response was dominated by HLA-C-restricted CMV-specific TCR beta clonotypes, which also provided the single most frequent clonotype in two of eight donors. In both this cohort and an independent roughly 350-donor cohort, the cumulative frequency of public TCR beta family members distinguished carriers of CMV infection plus the relevant HLA type.

The instrument given in TCRdb is Illumina HiSeq 1500. TCRdb redid the processing of the public reads, applying fastp at Q25 and MiXCR, and retained in-frame beta chains. All rows with the same CDR3 protein become a single entry with the most common DNA and genes. Counted in this sample were more than 90,000 distinct CDR3 sequences; 10% of them appeared once. The ten largest clones capture 31% of the sample. On this clonotype: The specificity of this receptor is unknown. No per-base quality is available; no much larger clone lies one base away.

The germline ends are 10 bases apart after V is trimmed by 1 base and J by 0 bases. Taken from cysteine to phenylalanine, the CDR3 has 16 residues. Here the CDR3 DNA is all that survives: 48 bases in frame from base 1. The sequenced sample consisted of PBMCs, sequenced either directly or after in vitro stimulation (not recorded which). The V gene is TRBV12-3 or TRBV12-4 and the J gene is TRBJ2-4, with the D gene not confidently named. This TCR was sampled from a human donor in good health (CMV status not recorded). Some clones in this sample may be carry-over from other donors' samples. The CDR3 sequence is CASSLDGSRAKNIQYF. DNA sequence: TGTGCCAGCAGTTTAGATGGCAGCCGAGCCAAAAACATTCAGTACTTC.